The 9 T cell receptor beta chains in this list originate from one sample, sequenced in a study of blood T cell repertoires in COVID-19. The repertoire was sequenced with immunoSEQ multiplex PCR; TCRdb's copy has only in-frame clones and lacks some. The table has some 300,000 clones, around 86% seen once. Sequenced: PBMCs or T cells enriched from blood (not recorded which). The receptors shown here come from a man aged 25 to 45 who had recovered from COVID-19.

This chain connects TRBV5-1 to TRBJ2-2; no clear D. The CDR3 extends over 15 amino acids. The germline CDR1 and CDR2 sequences are SGHRS and YFSETQ. V lost 6 bases, J lost 7 bases, and 19 bases lay in between. The CDR3 loop is CASNVAPPSGGELFF. The CDR3 coding sequence is TGCGCCAGCAACGTGGCGCCGCCTTCAGGCGGGGAGCTGTTTTTT.

V and J are TRBV7-6 and TRBJ2-1, with D uncertain. CDR3 length: 15 residues. Per the germline V gene, CDR1 is SGHVS and CDR2 is FNYEAQ. The V end lost 0 bases, the J end lost 5 bases, and 11 bases lay between the germline ends. The CDR3 region has the DNA TGTGCCAGCAGCTTAGCACCCACGGGTGACAATGAGCAGTTCTTC. Translation: CASSLAPTGDNEQFF.

This chain joins TRBV12-5 and TRBJ2-1; 14 nucleotides align to TRBD2. The CDR3 is made up of 16 amino acids. Germline CDR1 and CDR2: LGHNT and FRNRAP. Trimming removed 5 bases from V and 7 bases from J; junction bases left unmatched: 7. Written as DNA, the CDR3 is TGTGCTAGTGGTCCGGGGACTAGCGGGAGATGGAATGAGCAGTTCTTC. Amino acid sequence: CASGPGTSGRWNEQFF.

In this sample, this clone turned up once. V gene TRBV6-5 combines with J gene TRBJ2-5; TRBD1 matches at 7 bases. From germline, CDR1 is MNHEY and CDR2 SVGAGI. This CDR3 region has 13 residues. J lost 3 bases, V lost 4 bases, and 2 bases had no gene match. The CDR3 protein is CASSSQGKETQYF. CDR3 sequence (DNA): TGTGCCAGCAGTTCACAGGGGAAAGAGACCCAGTACTTC.

This sequence joins TRBV27 and TRBJ1-1; possible D gene TRBD1, 5 bases. Germline CDR1 MNHEY, CDR2 SMNVEV (reference sequence). The CDR3 extends over 14 amino acids. Between the trimmed V and J ends, which lost 2 bases and 0 bases, there was a span of 7 bases. The CDR3 is CASSLTGLNTEAFF. The CDR3 coding sequence is TGTGCCAGCAGTTTAACAGGACTGAACACTGAAGCTTTCTTT.

This chain links TRBV7-9 with TRBJ1-6; 10 bases fit TRBD1. Germline trimming cut 4 bases from V and 10 bases from J; bases unmatched to any gene: 7. The CDR3 is made up of 15 amino acids. CDR1 and CDR2 (germline): SEHNR, FQNEAQ (reference sequence). In DNA, the CDR3 is TGTGCCAGCAGCTCCGGGACAGGGGTTCCATCACCCCTCCACTTT. As protein: CASSSGTGVPSPLHF.

V usage is TRBV6-5 and J usage is TRBJ1-3; weak D call: TRBD1 (6 bases). This CDR3 contains 14 residues. Germline CDR1 reads MNHEY; CDR2 reads SVGAGI. V gave up 8 bases and J gave up 0 bases, with 11 bases separating them. CDR3 in amino acids: CASQQGGSGNTIYF. The CDR3 DNA is TGTGCCAGCCAACAAGGGGGCTCTGGAAACACCATATATTTT.

This clone was counted once. The V gene is TRBV19, the J gene TRBJ1-5; D is perhaps TRBD1 (6 bases). Trimming stripped 4 bases from V and 5 bases from J, with 21 bases between. Germline V CDR1 and CDR2: LNHDA, SQIVND (reference sequence). The CDR3 is made up of 17 amino acids. The CDR3 DNA follows: TGTGCCAGTAGTACACCCCGGGACACAGAGGGTGATCAGCCCCAGCATTTT. This translates into CASSTPRDTEGDQPQHF. Together with reference TRBV19 and TRBJ1-5, the CDR3 gives the full variable domain: DGGITQSPKYLFRKEGQNVTLSCEQNLNHDAMYWYRQDPGQGLRLIYYSQIVNDFQKGDIAEGYSVSREKKESFPLTVTSAQKNPTAFYLCASSTPRDTEGDQPQHFGDGTRLSIL.

The chain is built from TRBV19 and TRBJ1-4, with D tentatively TRBD1 (6 bases). Germline-derived CDR1 and CDR2 are LNHDA and SQIVND (reference sequence). With 3 bases removed from V and 7 bases from J, the gap between germline ends came to 12 bases. The CDR3 contains 14 residues. CDR3 nucleotide sequence: TGTGCCAGTAGTATTGGGGGGGCCCGTGAAAAACTGTTTTTT. Translating it yields CASSIGGAREKLFF.